One sample yielded the 23 T cell receptor beta chains listed below, sequenced in a study of vaccination effects on CD4 cells after COVID-19. Assay: immunoSEQ multiplex PCR; the TCRdb copy retains only in-frame clones and omits some. This table holds about 66,000 clones, under 80% found once. Viral peptide pools were used in the ViraFEST assay to expand antigen-specific CD4+ T cells, and sequencing came afterward. Following a roughly 11-day culture, CD4+ T cells were purified. All participants had two doses of either the BNT162b2 or mRNA-1273 vaccine. Their antigens are not known. The material sequenced was CD4+ T cells from PBMCs cultured with HCoV-OC43 spike peptides, taken after COVID-19 vaccination. Subset noted: HCoV-OC43 spike overlapping peptide pool stimulation. Source of these receptors: a human donor who received a COVID-19 vaccine.

V and J are TRBV10-1 and TRBJ2-3, with 11 positions matching TRBD2. Trimming took 3 bases from V and 5 from J; bases not matched to a gene: 4. CDR1 is WNHNN, CDR2 SYGVQD, per germline (reference sequence). The CDR3 is made up of 15 amino acids. CDR3 nucleotides: TGCGCCAGCAGTGACCCACTAGCGGGGGAAGATACGCAGTATTTT. Its protein is CASSDPLAGEDTQYF.

This clone was counted between two and nine times. This sequence joins TRBV27 and TRBJ1-1; D may be TRBD1 (6 bases). Trimming removed 6 bases at V and 3 bases at J, with 17 bases between. The CDR3 is 15 residues long. Germline V gives CDR1 MNHEY, CDR2 SMNVEV (reference sequence). CDR3 coding DNA: TGTGCCAGCAGCAAACGGGGGCGCGAGGACACTGAAGCTTTCTTT. Amino acid sequence: CASSKRGREDTEAFF.

This clone was counted between two and nine times. The chain employs TRBV18 and TRBJ2-3; D possibly uses TRBD1 or TRBD2 (5 bases each). This CDR3 contains 17 residues. Trimming pared 1 base from V and 2 bases from J, leaving 16 bases between. Germline CDR1 and CDR2: KGHSH and LQKENI. The CDR3 DNA sequence: TGTGCCAGCTCACCACGTATCGGGGCTTTGAACACAGATACGCAGTATTTT. Encoded protein: CASSPRIGALNTDTQYF.

The chain uses TRBV6-2 or TRBV6-3 and TRBJ1-1, with 7 bases lining up with TRBD1. CDR1 is MNHEY and CDR2 is SVGEGT in the germline V gene. The CDR3 has 15 residues. With 2 bases clipped from V and 3 bases from J, the junction kept 6 bases outside the gene matches. CDR3 bases: TGTGCCAGCAGTTACGACAGGGTTCGGTACACTGAAGCTTTCTTT. This translates into CASSYDRVRYTEAFF.

V is TRBV11-2 and J is TRBJ2-7; 11 bases align to TRBD1. The germline V gene has CDR1 SGHAT and CDR2 FQNNGV. J gave up 1 base and V 6 bases, and 2 bases lay outside the gene matches. This CDR3 is 14 amino acids long. The CDR3 here is CASSRDRGSYEQYV. CDR3 in DNA: TGTGCCAGCAGTCGGGACAGGGGGTCCTACGAGCAGTACGTC.

V and J are TRBV19 and TRBJ2-1, with D possibly being TRBD1 (5 bases). This CDR3 comprises 16 residues. Looked up from germline, CDR1 is LNHDA and CDR2 is SQIVND (reference sequence). V was clipped by 5 bases and J by 4 bases, with 18 bases between them. CDR3 coding DNA: TGTGCCAGTAGTGACAGTCATTACCCCTCATACAATGAGCAGTTCTTC. Protein sequence: CASSDSHYPSYNEQFF. The whole variable domain, remainder taken from reference TRBV19 and TRBJ2-1, is DGGITQSPKYLFRKEGQNVTLSCEQNLNHDAMYWYRQDPGQGLRLIYYSQIVNDFQKGDIAEGYSVSREKKESFPLTVTSAQKNPTAFYLCASSDSHYPSYNEQFFGPGTRLTVL.

The chain uses TRBV5-8 and TRBJ2-5; D gene unclear. The CDR3 runs 13 residues. Germline-derived CDR1 and CDR2 are SGHTS and YDEGEE. Trimming pared 7 bases from V and 2 bases from J, leaving 12 bases between. CDR3 nucleotide sequence: TGTGCCAGCTGTTTTCGAATACAAGAGACCCAGTACTTC. Translating gives CASCFRIQETQYF.

The chain recombines TRBV6-5 with TRBJ2-4, with 7 bases identical to TRBD1. CDR1 is MNHEY and CDR2 is SVGAGI in the germline V gene. V was clipped by 11 bases and J by 3 bases; unmatched bases: 10. The CDR3 length is 14 residues. The CDR3 bases are TGTGCCGTATTGACAGGGTTGGGCAAAAACATTCAGTACTTC. Protein: CAVLTGLGKNIQYF.

The V gene is TRBV7-2, the J gene TRBJ1-1, with 11 nucleotides matching TRBD1. CDR3 length: 17 residues. Trimming took 1 base from V and 4 from J; bases not matched to a gene: 8. Germline assignment: CDR1 SGHTA and CDR2 FQGNSA. The CDR3: CASSLVGTGGSGTEAFF. For the CDR3, the DNA is TGTGCCAGCAGCTTAGTCGGGACAGGGGGTTCCGGCACTGAAGCTTTCTTT.

This chain links TRBV19 with TRBJ1-5; D is unclear. The CDR3 consists of 12 residues. Germline V lookup: CDR1 LNHDA, CDR2 SQIVND (reference sequence). V was pared by 5 bases and J by 7 bases, with 9 bases between. As DNA, the CDR3 is TGTGCCAGTAGTGAAGTGTGGCAGCCCCAGCATTTT. Translating gives CASSEVWQPQHF.

The rearrangement uses TRBV19 and TRBJ2-3, with 9 bases aligning to TRBD1. CDR1 LNHDA and CDR2 SQIVND come from the germline V gene (reference sequence). CDR3 size: 16 residues. With V trimmed by 4 bases and J by 5 bases, 10 bases remained unmatched. The CDR3 is CASSTTGQGIGDTQYF. For the CDR3, the DNA is TGTGCCAGTAGTACCACGGGACAGGGTATAGGAGATACGCAGTATTTT.

DNA for the CDR3: TGCGCCAGCGGCCGGTCGGGGGGAAGAAACATTCAGTACTTC. Its translation is CASGRSGGRNIQYF. The gene calls are TRBV5-1 and TRBJ2-4, with 7 bases identical to TRBD2. Germline CDR1 reads SGHRS; CDR2 reads YFSETQ. V shed 7 bases, J shed 6 bases, and the junction held 10 bases outside the gene matches. CDR3 length: 14 residues.

DNA for the CDR3: TGCGCCAGCAGCTTTGGGACAGGGGCGTACAATGAGCAGTTCTTC. Translation gives CASSFGTGAYNEQFF. V is TRBV5-1 and J is TRBJ2-1, with 10 bases that match TRBD1. The trim removed 2 bases at V and 4 bases at J, leaving 3 bases unmatched. Germline values: CDR1 SGHRS, CDR2 YFSETQ. CDR3 length equals 15 residues.

This clone was seen a single time. The chain carries TRBV2 and TRBJ1-2; D call uncertain. Trimming pared 1 base from V and 4 bases from J, leaving 10 bases between. CDR3 length: 14 residues. Germline V lookup: CDR1 SNHLY, CDR2 FYNNEI. CDR3 sequence (DNA): TGTGCCAGCAGTGAAGGGAAGTGGCTCTATGGCTACACCTTC. Translated: CASSEGKWLYGYTF.

This clone has a single count. This chain joins TRBV7-9 and TRBJ1-5; TRBD1 might be the D (5 bases). This CDR3 comprises 12 residues. V lost 0 bases, J lost 13 bases, and 10 bases lay in between. Germline CDR1 is SEHNR and CDR2 is FQNEAQ (reference sequence). CDR3 in amino acids: CASSLAGGQQHF. The CDR3, as DNA: TGTGCCAGCAGCTTAGCTGGCGGACAACAGCATTTT. Supplemented by reference TRBV7-9 and TRBJ1-5, the full variable domain reads DTGVSQNPRHKITKRGQNVTFRCDPISEHNRLYWYRQTLGQGPEFLTYFQNEAQLEKSRLLSDRFSAERPKGSFSTLEIQRTEQGDSAMYLCASSLAGGQQHFGDGTRLSIL.

The chain links TRBV7-3 to TRBJ2-2, with D perhaps being TRBD1 or TRBD2 (5 bases each). Trimming cost V 6 bases and J 5 bases, with 19 bases left between them. This CDR3 comprises 16 residues. CDR1 is SGHTA and CDR2 is FQGTGA in the germline V gene. This CDR3 is CASRTRSGPLTGELFF. CDR3 DNA: TGTGCCAGCAGGACCAGGTCGGGACCGTTAACCGGGGAGCTGTTTTTT.

This clone was seen only a few times. This sequence joins TRBV5-4 and TRBJ2-2; 9 nucleotides align to TRBD1. The trim removed 3 bases at V and 6 bases at J, leaving 12 bases unmatched. Germline CDR1 and CDR2: SGHNT and YYREEE (reference sequence). CDR3 length: 17 residues. CDR3 in amino acids: CASSSGGQGFYAGELFF. In nucleotides, the CDR3 is TGTGCCAGCAGCTCAGGGGGACAGGGTTTTTATGCCGGGGAGCTGTTTTTT.

The gene calls are TRBV27 and TRBJ2-6; TRBD1 matches 7 bases. In germline, CDR1 is MNHEY, CDR2 SMNVEV (reference sequence). J was trimmed by 3 bases and V by 4 bases; bases with no gene match: 21. The CDR3 runs to 21 residues. CDR3 region: CASSYSYPGQSEGRGANVLTF. In nucleotides, the CDR3 is TGTGCCAGCAGTTACTCTTACCCGGGACAGAGTGAGGGACGTGGGGCCAACGTCCTGACTTTC.

This clone was seen just once. J is TRBJ1-1 and V is TRBV19; D remains ambiguous. V was pared by 1 base and J by 7 bases, with 13 bases between. This CDR3 contains 14 residues. From germline, CDR1 is LNHDA and CDR2 SQIVND (reference sequence). CDR3 nucleotides: TGTGCCAGTAGTATAGCCTCAGACGTAAGTGAAGCTTTCTTT. Residues: CASSIASDVSEAFF.

The gene calls are TRBV9 and TRBJ1-1; D gene ambiguous. V was pared by 5 bases and J by 5 bases, with 10 bases between. Germline CDR1 reads SGDLS; CDR2 reads YYNGEE. The CDR3 runs 12 residues. The CDR3 reads CASSGTGTEAFF. In DNA, the CDR3 is TGTGCCAGCAGTGGAACTGGGACTGAAGCTTTCTTT. The complete variable domain, with remaining parts taken from reference TRBV9 and TRBJ1-1, reads DSGVTQTPKHLITATGQRVTLRCSPRSGDLSVYWYQQSLDQGLQFLIQYYNGEERAKGNILERFSAQQFPDLHSELNLSSLELGDSALYFCASSGTGTEAFFGQGTRLTVV.

The genes are TRBV5-4 and TRBJ2-6; TRBD1 or TRBD2 may be the D gene (5 bases each). The germline CDR1 and CDR2 sequences are SGHNT and YYREEE (reference sequence). V was clipped by 3 bases and J by 3 bases, with 13 bases between them. The CDR3 spans 16 residues. CDR3 sequence (DNA): TGTGCCAGCAGCTCCCTTCGGGGCGGTGGGGCCAACGTCCTGACTTTC. Protein: CASSSLRGGGANVLTF.

The chain joins TRBV19 to TRBJ2-5; D gene unclear. Trimming pared 1 base from V and 4 bases from J, leaving 7 bases between. The CDR3 consists of 13 residues. The germline gives CDR1 LNHDA, CDR2 SQIVND (reference sequence). The CDR3 DNA sequence: TGTGCCAGTAGTATAGGGACGGTAGAGACCCAGTACTTC. This gives the protein CASSIGTVETQYF. Together with reference TRBV19 and TRBJ2-5, the CDR3 gives the full variable domain: DGGITQSPKYLFRKEGQNVTLSCEQNLNHDAMYWYRQDPGQGLRLIYYSQIVNDFQKGDIAEGYSVSREKKESFPLTVTSAQKNPTAFYLCASSIGTVETQYFGPGTRLLVL.

This chain uses TRBV2 with TRBJ1-2; D gene uncertain. V lost 3 bases and J lost 2, with 10 bases in between. Germline V gene data show CDR1 as SNHLY and CDR2 as FYNNEI. This CDR3 is built from 14 residues. The CDR3 DNA reads as TGTGCCAGCAGTGACCTATCTGACAACTATGGCTACACCTTC. This sequence encodes CASSDLSDNYGYTF.